This TCR beta chain emerged from a study of regulatory T cells in long-lasting Graves disease. Across the study: Those Graves' patients who were newly diagnosed had been on antithyroid drugs under 3 months.

The CDR3 is 16 amino acids. Germline V gene lookup returns CDR1 MNHNS and CDR2 SASEGT. V was trimmed by 7 bases and J by 4 bases, leaving 17 bases between them. The time point: newly diagnosed GD, antithyroid drugs for less than 3 months. The TCR library was made from RNA extracted from PBMCs. EDTA tubes held 7 to 9 milliliters of peripheral blood from each patient. In building TCR beta libraries, iRepertoire HTBI primers were used together with Arm-PCR of CDR3 regions. TCRdb analysed the multiplex PCR reads with MiXCR anew, one entry per CDR3 protein. The sample contains 550,000 to 700,000 distinct CDR3 sequences, 15% to 20% of which appear only once. The same sample was also studied in work on T cells in Graves' hyperthyroidism and ophthalmopathy. Turning to that study: Participants, patients aged 18 to 65, had newly diagnosed hyperthyroidism with a duration under 2 months. Peripheral blood also featured most of the thyroid clonotypes expanded above 0.001.

The chain joins TRBV6-1 to TRBJ1-6; possibly TRBD1 for D (6 bases). The material sequenced was peripheral blood mononuclear cells (PBMCs), taken at new diagnosis, from a patient treated with antithyroid drugs. This TCR was recovered from a young man with Graves disease. CDR3 sequence: CASTQGRAGYNSPLHF. The CDR3, as DNA: TGTGCCAGCACTCAGGGGAGGGCGGGATATAATTCACCCCTCCACTTT.